This is a list of T cell receptor beta chains from one sample in a study of blood T cell repertoires in COVID-19. Here immunoSEQ multiplex PCR was the method, and the copy in TCRdb shows in-frame clones only, minus some. The profile shows under 200,000 clones, approximately 86% of them singletons. Source material: peripheral blood. Every receptor here comes from a man aged 18 to 35 with acute or convalescent COVID-19. Each CDR3 is given with its conserved first and last residue. A D gene is named only where the DNA matches it firmly. The size field is filled for only some rows; it gives once, few, many or a size class.

>TRBV4-1|TRBD1|TRBJ1-6|NA
CASSQVAQGARNSPLHF
TGCGCCAGCAGCCAAGTCGCGCAGGGGGCGCGGAATTCACCCCTCCACTTT
>TRBV19|TRBD1|TRBJ1-1|NA
CASRQQGERAEAFF
TGTGCCAGTAGACAACAGGGGGAAAGGGCTGAAGCTTTCTTT
>TRBV19|TRBD2|TRBJ2-1|NA
CASSMLRGAIISYNEQFF
TGTGCCAGTAGTATGTTGCGGGGGGCCATAATCTCCTACAATGAGCAGTTCTTC
>TRBV13|TRBD1|TRBJ1-2|NA
CASSSRRQGEGYTF
TGTGCCAGCAGCTCCCGCAGGCAGGGGGAGGGCTACACCTTC
>TRBV20-1|NA|TRBJ1-6|NA
CSASRGTQNSPLHF
TGCAGTGCTAGTAGGGGGACGCAGAATTCACCCCTCCACTTT
>TRBV28|NA|TRBJ1-2|NA
CASRQQDLGGYTF
TGTGCCAGCAGACAACAGGATCTCGGTGGCTACACCTTC
>TRBV6-6|NA|TRBJ2-1|NA
CASGGQAYNEQFF
TGTGCCAGCGGGGGACAAGCCTACAATGAGCAGTTCTTC
>TRBV3-1/TRBV3-2|TRBD1|TRBJ1-1|NA
CASSQGPLAGGNTEAFF
TGTGCCAGCAGCCAAGGACCGTTGGCAGGGGGCAACACTGAAGCTTTCTTT
>TRBV19|NA|TRBJ2-5|once
CASSSSHRETQYF
TGTGCCAGTAGTTCATCTCATCGGGAGACCCAGTACTTC
>TRBV5-5|TRBD1|TRBJ1-6|NA
CASSSRQGGRDNSPLHF
TGTGCCAGCAGCTCCCGACAGGGGGGCCGTGATAATTCACCCCTCCACTTT
>TRBV4-1|TRBD1|TRBJ1-2|NA
CASSRVGTGGNYGYTF
TGCGCCAGCAGCCGAGTCGGGACAGGGGGAAACTATGGCTACACCTTC
>TRBV23-1|TRBD1|TRBJ1-5|NA
CASSQSIEDRGPISNQPQHF
TGCGCCAGCAGTCAATCGATAGAGGACAGGGGTCCCATTAGCAATCAGCCCCAGCATTTT
>TRBV4-2|NA|TRBJ1-1|NA
CASSPRTGEAFF
TGTGCCAGCAGCCCCAGAACCGGGGAAGCTTTCTTT
>TRBV7-3|NA|TRBJ1-1|NA
CASSPDGGALNTEAFF
TGTGCCAGCAGCCCGGATGGGGGGGCCCTGAACACTGAAGCTTTCTTT
>TRBV6-5|TRBD1|TRBJ2-2|NA
CASSYSGQGLAGELFF
TGTGCCAGCAGTTACTCGGGACAGGGGTTGGCCGGGGAGCTGTTTTTT
>TRBV5-1|TRBD1|TRBJ1-2|NA
CASSLNRDRGLVSGYTF
TGCGCCAGCAGCTTAAACCGGGACAGGGGGCTCGTCAGTGGCTACACCTTC
>TRBV29-1|TRBD1|TRBJ1-2|NA
CSVEGRDRDNYGYTF
TGCAGCGTTGAAGGAAGGGACAGGGATAACTATGGCTACACCTTC
>TRBV9|TRBD1|TRBJ2-7|NA
CASSPGTGGNEQYF
TGTGCCAGCAGCCCGGGGACAGGGGGCAACGAGCAGTACTTC
>TRBV6-5|NA|TRBJ2-2|NA
CAARGPGELFF
TGTGCCGCGCGGGGGCCCGGGGAGCTGTTTTTT
>TRBV9|TRBD1|TRBJ1-5|once
CASNAGGRNQPQHF
TGTGCCAGCAACGCAGGGGGCAGGAATCAGCCCCAGCATTTT
>TRBV4-1|NA|TRBJ1-2|NA
CASSQARDAYGYTF
TGCGCCAGCAGCCAGGCGCGGGACGCCTATGGCTACACCTTC
>TRBV5-8|NA|TRBJ1-5|NA
CASSWGRNRPQHF
TGTGCCAGCAGCTGGGGGCGCAATCGGCCCCAGCATTTT
>TRBV6-5|TRBD1|TRBJ2-5|NA
CASTSPGTGDTQYF
TGTGCCAGCACCTCTCCCGGGACAGGGGACACCCAGTACTTC
>TRBV24-1|NA|TRBJ2-3|NA
CATQPGLGNTDTQYF
TGTGCCACCCAGCCAGGACTTGGCAACACAGATACGCAGTATTTT
>TRBV2|NA|TRBJ2-3|NA
CASRRADTQYF
TGTGCCAGCCGACGGGCAGATACGCAGTATTTT
>TRBV29-1|TRBD1|TRBJ2-1|NA
CSVETGQGVDEQFF
TGCAGCGTTGAAACCGGACAGGGTGTCGATGAGCAGTTCTTC
>TRBV5-1|NA|TRBJ2-1|NA
CASSPWGGEQFF
TGCGCCAGCAGCCCCTGGGGAGGTGAGCAGTTCTTC
>TRBV18|TRBD1|TRBJ1-1|NA
CASSGTGGTEAFF
TGTGCCAGCTCCGGGACAGGGGGGACTGAAGCTTTCTTT
>TRBV11-2|NA|TRBJ2-5|NA
CASSFFQGETQYF
TGTGCCAGCAGCTTCTTTCAGGGAGAGACCCAGTACTTC
>TRBV5-5|NA|TRBJ1-2|NA
CASSEQQGHSYGYTF
TGTGCCAGCAGCGAACAACAGGGCCACTCCTATGGCTACACCTTC
>TRBV2|TRBD1|TRBJ1-5|NA
CASRGTGGDQPQHF
TGTGCCAGTAGAGGGACAGGGGGGGATCAGCCCCAGCATTTT
>TRBV11-2|TRBD2|TRBJ2-1|NA
CASSPRLADNEQFF
TGTGCCAGCAGCCCAAGACTAGCGGACAATGAGCAGTTCTTC
>TRBV14|NA|TRBJ2-5|NA
CASSQDAYQETQYF
TGTGCCAGCAGCCAAGATGCGTACCAAGAGACCCAGTACTTC
>TRBV30|NA|TRBJ1-2|NA
CAWSVRGGYTF
TGTGCCTGGAGTGTACGGGGGGGCTACACCTTC
>TRBV6-4|TRBD2|TRBJ2-1|NA
CPNSGAYNEQFF
TGTCCAAACAGCGGGGCCTACAATGAGCAGTTCTTC
>TRBV7-9|NA|TRBJ1-4|NA
CASSLREATNEKLFF
TGTGCCAGCAGCCTCAGGGAGGCAACTAATGAAAAACTGTTTTTT
>TRBV2|TRBD1|TRBJ1-5|once
CASSDRGDNRPNSNQPQHF
TGTGCCAGCAGCGACAGGGGGGATAATCGCCCTAATAGCAATCAGCCCCAGCATTTT
>TRBV5-4|NA|TRBJ1-2|NA
CASSLAVRGVAGYTF
TGTGCCAGCAGCTTGGCCGTCAGGGGAGTTGCCGGCTACACCTTC
>TRBV29-1|TRBD1|TRBJ1-4|NA
CSVKINRGTPNEKLFF
TGCAGCGTAAAGATTAACAGGGGGACGCCTAATGAAAAACTGTTTTTT
>TRBV28|NA|TRBJ2-1|NA
CASSFQGPDEQFF
TGTGCCAGCAGTTTTCAGGGGCCCGATGAGCAGTTCTTC
>TRBV2|NA|TRBJ2-3|NA
CASRELSETQYF
TGTGCCAGCAGGGAGCTCTCGGAGACGCAGTATTTT
>TRBV7-8|TRBD1|TRBJ1-5|NA
CASSLTGGGQPQHF
TGCGCCAGCAGCTTAACAGGGGGAGGTCAGCCCCAGCATTTT
>TRBV2|NA|TRBJ1-5|NA
CASSEDYQPQHF
TGTGCCAGCAGTGAAGACTATCAGCCCCAGCATTTT
>TRBV14|NA|TRBJ2-7|NA
CASSQRGRGEQYF
TGTGCCAGCAGCCAAAGAGGGAGAGGCGAGCAGTACTTC
>TRBV7-9|TRBD1|TRBJ1-5|NA
CASSLGDSSNQPQHF
TGTGCCAGCAGCTTAGGGGACAGTAGCAATCAGCCCCAGCATTTT
>TRBV12-3/TRBV12-4|NA|TRBJ1-1|NA
CASSAQGMTEAFF
TGTGCCAGCAGTGCTCAGGGGATGACTGAAGCTTTCTTT
>TRBV14|NA|TRBJ1-5|NA
CASSQGRGQPQHF
TGTGCCAGCAGCCAAGGGAGAGGTCAGCCCCAGCATTTT
>TRBV7-8|NA|TRBJ1-2|NA
CASSLGPDSLYYGYTF
TGTGCCAGCAGCTTAGGCCCGGACAGTCTCTACTATGGCTACACCTTC
>TRBV5-1|TRBD1|TRBJ1-2|NA
CASTDEPGGWSGYTF
TGCGCCAGTACAGACGAACCAGGGGGTTGGAGTGGCTACACCTTC
>TRBV7-9|TRBD1|TRBJ1-4|NA
CASSPGDRGRDNEKLFF
TGTGCCAGCAGCCCTGGAGACAGGGGGCGCGATAATGAAAAACTGTTTTTT
>TRBV2|TRBD2|TRBJ2-5|NA
CASSAGTSGARETQYF
TGTGCCAGCAGCGCCGGGACTAGCGGGGCAAGAGAGACCCAGTACTTC
>TRBV5-1|NA|TRBJ2-5|NA
CASSFFPSRVPQETQYF
TGCGCCAGCAGCTTCTTCCCCTCCAGGGTCCCCCAAGAGACCCAGTACTTC
>TRBV6-2/TRBV6-3|TRBD2|TRBJ2-1|NA
CASSSHGLVSNEQFF
TGTGCCAGCAGTTCCCACGGACTAGTTTCCAATGAGCAGTTCTTC
>TRBV20-1|TRBD1|TRBJ1-5|NA
CSASFGQGRGQPQHF
TGCAGTGCTAGTTTTGGACAGGGCAGGGGTCAGCCCCAGCATTTT
>TRBV7-9|NA|TRBJ1-1|once
CASSLVGTGSEAFF
TGTGCCAGCAGCTTAGTTGGCACAGGGTCTGAAGCTTTCTTT
>TRBV7-3|TRBD2|TRBJ2-5|NA
CASSLLGLRGGSEETQYF
TGTGCCAGCAGCTTATTAGGGTTGCGGGGGGGATCCGAAGAGACCCAGTACTTC
>TRBV7-9|TRBD1|TRBJ1-4|NA
CASSSRQGYEKLFF
TGTGCCAGCAGCAGTAGACAGGGTTATGAAAAACTGTTTTTT
>TRBV27|NA|TRBJ2-2|NA
CASSLNSVRGVGPTGELFF
TGTGCCAGCAGTTTAAATAGCGTCCGGGGTGTCGGTCCCACCGGGGAGCTGTTTTTT
>TRBV12-3/TRBV12-4|NA|TRBJ2-2|NA
CASSLNSGELFF
TGTGCCAGCAGTTTAAATTCTGGGGAGCTGTTTTTT
>TRBV6-1|NA|TRBJ2-7|NA
CASSANTGGSSYEQYF
TGTGCCAGCAGTGCGAATACGGGGGGCTCCTCCTACGAGCAGTACTTC